This entry describes one TCR beta chain. Its antigen is as yet unknown. The data originate from a study of OX40 agonist ivuxolimab in advanced cancers. The table came from immunoSEQ multiplex PCR; TCRdb's copy has only in-frame clones and leaves some out. The sample holds around 22,000 clones, roughly 81% seen once. Trimming cost V 5 bases and J 4 bases; bases outside gene matches: 9. From germline, CDR1 is SGHVS and CDR2 FQNEAQ. This CDR3 is built from 15 residues. Study-level findings and limits: At doses 0.1 to 3.0 mg/kg, CD4+ and CD8+ clones expanded.

This clonotype was obtained from an adult with an advanced solid tumor such as melanoma, head and neck, liver or kidney cancer. V is TRBV7-8 and J is TRBJ2-7; 9 bases line up with TRBD2. Sequenced material: CD4+ or CD8+ T cells sorted from blood, taken in a trial of the OX40 agonist ivuxolimab. CDR3 amino acids: CASSPNGGRVYEQYF. CDR3 sequence (DNA): TGTGCCAGCAGCCCCAATGGCGGGAGGGTGTACGAGCAGTACTTC.